The next 8 T cell receptor beta chains were all read from a single sample in a study of blood T cells in healthy people across ages. Together with a sample-barcoded 5' primer, a J-beta primer mix was included in a second PCR lasting about 7 to 12 cycles. TCRdb reprocessed the 5' RACE reads via MiXCR and lists one record per CDR3 protein. Of about a million distinct CDR3 sequences in the sample, around two fifths are singletons; the top ten hold roughly 14%. Sequencing was performed on blood. These receptors were collected from a young man in good health.

The rearrangement uses TRBV6-2 or TRBV6-3 and TRBJ2-1, with D perhaps matching TRBD1 (6 bases). Germline lookup yields CDR1 MNHEY and CDR2 SVGEGT. The CDR3 runs 14 residues. V was shortened by 4 bases and J by 12 bases, with 19 bases between the two germline ends. CDR3 DNA: TGTGCCAGCAGTTCCCAGACAGGTCCACGGGGGCAGTTCTTC. This encodes CASSSQTGPRGQFF.

This clonotype came up once. The chain links TRBV5-1 to TRBJ1-1, with no clear D. CDR3 length: 13 amino acids. V dropped 3 bases and J dropped 5 bases, with 11 bases sitting between them. Looked up from germline, CDR1 is SGHRS and CDR2 is YFSETQ. As DNA, the CDR3 is TGCGCCAGCAGCTGGGAATTGGGTACTGAAGCTTTCTTT. It is translated as CASSWELGTEAFF.

A word on this clonotype: The junction and the germline gene differ at one end; a read error may be behind it. This chain links TRBV12-3 or TRBV12-4 with TRBJ1-2; 9 bases agree with TRBD1. The CDR3 is 13 amino acids. The CDR3 DNA is TGTGCCAGCAGTTTTACAGGGGGCAATGGCTGCACCTTC. It yields the protein CASSFTGGNGCTF.

This clonotype has just a few counts. J is TRBJ2-1 and V is TRBV5-5, with 9 bases identical to TRBD2. This CDR3 spans 15 amino acids. Germline V gene lookup returns CDR1 SGHKS and CDR2 YYEKEE (reference sequence). After removal of 2 bases from V and 8 bases from J, the junction contained 8 bases not matched to a gene. The CDR3 loop reads CASSLTLGLADEQFF. As DNA, the CDR3 is TGTGCCAGCAGCTTAACCTTGGGACTAGCCGATGAGCAGTTCTTC. The full variable domain, rest sourced from reference TRBV5-5 and TRBJ2-1, is DAGVTQSPTHLIKTRGQQVTLRCSPISGHKSVSWYQQVLGQGPQFIFQYYEKEERGRGNFPDRFSARQFPNYSSELNVNALLLGDSALYLCASSLTLGLADEQFFGPGTRLTVL.

This clonotype was seen only a few times. This chain connects TRBV6-5 to TRBJ1-2; 8 bases agree with TRBD1. Germline V gives CDR1 MNHEY, CDR2 SVGAGI. Trimming cost V 5 bases and J 11 bases; bases outside gene matches: 13. The CDR3 totals 14 residues. The CDR3 protein is CASSIRTGLRQYTF. CDR3 nucleotides: TGTGCCAGCAGTATCCGGACAGGGCTGCGGCAATACACCTTC.

This clonotype has a single count. This may stem from a read error, because a much larger clone lies one nucleotide away. V usage is TRBV29-1 and J usage is TRBJ2-1, with 7 bases that match TRBD1. V dropped 5 bases and J dropped 2; count of bases not matched to a gene: 12. CDR1 and CDR2 from the germline V gene are SQVTM and ANQGSEA. The CDR3 totals 16 residues. In DNA, the CDR3 is TGCAGCGTTAAAGTAAGGGGGCAGGGTGCCTACAATGAGCAGTTCTTC. It encodes CSVKVRGQGAYNEQFF.

The CDR3 protein is CSAKTGWSDLQHF. In DNA, the CDR3 is TGCAGTGCTAAGACAGGGTGGAGTGATCTGCAGCATTTT. J is TRBJ1-5 and V is TRBV20-1; 7 positions match TRBD1. The CDR3 consists of 13 residues. With 4 bases clipped from V and 13 bases from J, the junction kept 13 bases outside the gene matches. The germline V gene encodes CDR1 DFQATT and CDR2 SNEGSKA (reference sequence).

As regards this clonotype: This may come from a read error, since a much larger clone is one base off. This chain links TRBV5-1 with TRBJ2-1; TRBD2 might be the D (6 bases). Germline V gene sequence: CDR1 SGHRS, CDR2 YFSETQ. The CDR3 runs 15 residues. CDR3 in amino acids: CANSSRGSLYNEQFF. CDR3 in DNA: TGCGCCAACAGCTCCCGGGGGTCTCTCTACAATGAGCAGTTCTTC.